The clone carrying this T cell receptor (beta chain) was counted ten times or more. Its specificity is not known. Trimming pared 5 bases from V and 4 bases from J, leaving 14 bases between. The CDR3 length is 14 residues. The germline V gene encodes CDR1 SNHLY and CDR2 FYNNEI. The data stem from a study of T cells in Graves' hyperthyroidism and ophthalmopathy. Whole-study results and caveats: By a 13 V-J model, ophthalmopathy was set apart from stable hyperthyroidism.

Amplification of TCR beta CDR3 regions used RNA as the template. The HTBI set primed first-round TCR CDR3 RT-PCR. Each CDR3 protein is one row after TCRdb ran MiXCR on the multiplex PCR reads. The profile shows hundreds of thousands of distinct CDR3 sequences, 13% to 15% of them singletons. Input material: blood. V is TRBV2 and J is TRBJ1-2, with D possibly TRBD1 on 5 matching bases. The receptor was isolated from an older woman with Graves' ophthalmopathy. For the CDR3, the DNA is TGTGCCAGCAGTCAGGACATGGGAGGCTATGGCTACACCTTC. Residues: CASSQDMGGYGYTF.